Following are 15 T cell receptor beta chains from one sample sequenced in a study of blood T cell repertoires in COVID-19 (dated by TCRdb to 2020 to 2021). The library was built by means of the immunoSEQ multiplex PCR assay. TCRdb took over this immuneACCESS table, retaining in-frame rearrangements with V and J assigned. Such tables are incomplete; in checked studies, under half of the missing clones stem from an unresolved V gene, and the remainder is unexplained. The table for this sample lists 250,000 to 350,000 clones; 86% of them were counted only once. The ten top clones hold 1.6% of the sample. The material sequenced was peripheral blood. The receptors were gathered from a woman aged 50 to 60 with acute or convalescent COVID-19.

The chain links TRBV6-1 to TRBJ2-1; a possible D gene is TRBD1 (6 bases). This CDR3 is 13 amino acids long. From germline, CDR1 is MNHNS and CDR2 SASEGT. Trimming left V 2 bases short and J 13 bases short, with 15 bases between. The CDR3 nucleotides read TGTGCCAGCAGTGAACTGGGGGCCGTGCTCCAGTTCTTC. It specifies CASSELGAVLQFF.

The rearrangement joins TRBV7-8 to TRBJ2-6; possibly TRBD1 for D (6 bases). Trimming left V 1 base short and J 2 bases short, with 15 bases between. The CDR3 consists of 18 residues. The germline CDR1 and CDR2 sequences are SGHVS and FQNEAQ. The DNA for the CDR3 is TGTGCCAGCAGCTTAGGGTCAGGGGTCCTTACTGGGGCCAACGTCCTGACTTTC. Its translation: CASSLGSGVLTGANVLTF.

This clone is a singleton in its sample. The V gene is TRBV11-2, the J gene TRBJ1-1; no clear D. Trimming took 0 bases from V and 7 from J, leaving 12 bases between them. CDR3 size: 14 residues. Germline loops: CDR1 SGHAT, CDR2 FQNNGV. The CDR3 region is CASSLDRLRLEAFF. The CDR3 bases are TGTGCCAGCAGCTTAGATCGGTTACGACTTGAAGCTTTCTTT.

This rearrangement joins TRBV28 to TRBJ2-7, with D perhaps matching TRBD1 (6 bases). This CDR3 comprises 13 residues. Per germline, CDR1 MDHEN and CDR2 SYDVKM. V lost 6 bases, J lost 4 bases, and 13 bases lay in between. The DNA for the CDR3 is TGTGCCAGCAGAACTCCTACAGGGTACGAGCAGTACTTC. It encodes CASRTPTGYEQYF.

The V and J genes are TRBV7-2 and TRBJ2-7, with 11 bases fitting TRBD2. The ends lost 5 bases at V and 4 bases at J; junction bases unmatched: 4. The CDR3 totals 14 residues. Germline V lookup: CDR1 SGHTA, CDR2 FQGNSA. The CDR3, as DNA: TGTGCCAGCAGCCCCGGACTAGCGGGTTACGAGCAGTACTTC. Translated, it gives CASSPGLAGYEQYF.

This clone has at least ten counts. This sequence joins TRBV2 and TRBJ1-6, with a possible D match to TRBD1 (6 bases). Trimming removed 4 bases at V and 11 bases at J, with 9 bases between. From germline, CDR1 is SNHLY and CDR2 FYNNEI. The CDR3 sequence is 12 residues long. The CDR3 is CASSGNRAPLHF. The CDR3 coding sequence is TGTGCCAGCAGTGGAAACAGGGCACCCCTCCACTTT.

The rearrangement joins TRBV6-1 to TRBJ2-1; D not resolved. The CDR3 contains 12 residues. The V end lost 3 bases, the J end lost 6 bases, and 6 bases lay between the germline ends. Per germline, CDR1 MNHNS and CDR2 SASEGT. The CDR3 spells CASSDPVNEQFF. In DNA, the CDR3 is TGTGCCAGCAGTGACCCCGTCAATGAGCAGTTCTTC.

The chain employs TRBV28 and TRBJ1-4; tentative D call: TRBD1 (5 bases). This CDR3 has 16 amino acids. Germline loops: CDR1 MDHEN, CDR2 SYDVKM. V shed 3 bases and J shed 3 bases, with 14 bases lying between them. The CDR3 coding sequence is TGTGCCAGCAGTTTTGCCGGGGGGTTGGCTAATGAAAAACTGTTTTTT. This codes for CASSFAGGLANEKLFF.

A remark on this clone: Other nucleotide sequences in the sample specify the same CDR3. CDR3 residues: CASSLSGVYGYTF. Written as DNA, the CDR3 is TGTGCCAGCAGTTTATCAGGGGTCTATGGCTACACCTTC. The chain couples TRBV27 to TRBJ1-2; possibly TRBD1 for D (5 bases). CDR3 size: 13 residues. V was clipped by 0 bases and J by 4 bases, with 6 bases between them. Germline values: CDR1 MNHEY, CDR2 SMNVEV (reference sequence).

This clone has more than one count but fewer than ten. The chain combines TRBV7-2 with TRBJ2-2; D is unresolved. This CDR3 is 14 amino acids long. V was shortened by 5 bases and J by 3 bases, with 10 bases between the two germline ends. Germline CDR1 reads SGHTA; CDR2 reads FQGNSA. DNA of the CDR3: TGTGCCAGCAGCCCGGGTGTACACACCGGGGAGCTGTTTTTT. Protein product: CASSPGVHTGELFF.

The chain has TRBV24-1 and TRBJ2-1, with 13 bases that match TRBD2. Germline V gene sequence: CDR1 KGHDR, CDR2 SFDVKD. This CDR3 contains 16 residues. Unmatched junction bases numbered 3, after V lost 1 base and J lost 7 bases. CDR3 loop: CATSDFTSGRANEQFF. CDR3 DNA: TGTGCCACCAGTGATTTCACTAGCGGGAGGGCGAATGAGCAGTTCTTC.

CDR3 nucleotides: TGTGCCATCAGTACTACCGGGACTAGCGGTAGGGAGTACTTC. This encodes CAISTTGTSGREYF. The chain links TRBV10-3 to TRBJ2-7; 11 nucleotides align to TRBD2. The V gene's germline CDR1 is ENHRY and CDR2 SYGVKD. This CDR3 has 14 amino acids. Trimming took 5 bases from V and 11 from J; bases not matched to a gene: 11.

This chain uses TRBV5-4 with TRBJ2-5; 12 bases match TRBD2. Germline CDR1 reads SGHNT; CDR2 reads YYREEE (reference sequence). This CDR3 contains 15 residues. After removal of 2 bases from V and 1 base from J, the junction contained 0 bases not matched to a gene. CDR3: CASSLLAGGQETQYF. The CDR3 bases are TGTGCCAGCAGCTTACTAGCGGGGGGCCAAGAGACCCAGTACTTC.

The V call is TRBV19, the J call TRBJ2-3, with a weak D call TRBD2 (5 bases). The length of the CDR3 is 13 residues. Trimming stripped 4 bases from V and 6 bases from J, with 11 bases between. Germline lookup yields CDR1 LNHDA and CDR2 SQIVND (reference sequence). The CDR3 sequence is CASSKLVGDTQYF. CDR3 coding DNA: TGTGCCAGTAGTAAACTAGTGGGGGATACGCAGTATTTT.

DNA for the CDR3: TGTGCCAGCAGCTCGCGGACAGGGGGATTGGATGGCTACACCTTC. Residues: CASSSRTGGLDGYTF. The rearrangement uses TRBV7-9 and TRBJ1-2, with 10 bases identical to TRBD1. CDR3 length: 15 amino acids. The V gene end was trimmed by 4 bases and the J gene end by 6 bases; junction bases not matched to a gene: 8. Germline CDR1 SEHNR, CDR2 FQNEAQ (reference sequence). The complete variable domain, with remaining parts taken from reference TRBV7-9 and TRBJ1-2, reads DTGVSQNPRHKITKRGQNVTFRCDPISEHNRLYWYRQTLGQGPEFLTYFQNEAQLEKSRLLSDRFSAERPKGSFSTLEIQRTEQGDSAMYLCASSSRTGGLDGYTFGSGTRLTVV.